This TCR beta chain was retrieved from a study of graft-versus-host responses after intestinal transplantation. In the study overall: Each recipient received anti-thymocyte globulin induction, then tacrolimus and steroids for 2 to 3 years.

The study, taken as a whole, reports: There were GvH clones found in recipient marrow, and some of them appeared first in ileum or blood. Graft-donor T cell macrochimerism in patients accompanied high graft-versus-host to host-versus-graft clonal ratios in allografts.

Notes on this clone: Its specificity is not known.

Sequencing was performed with immunoSEQ multiplex PCR; in TCRdb, only in-frame clones are kept and a portion is missing. The data contain 85,000 to 130,000 clones, roughly 84% of them singletons. Trimming at V came to 2 bases and at J to 2 bases, leaving 6 bases not matched to a gene. Germline lookup yields CDR1 SEHNR and CDR2 FQNEAQ (reference sequence). CDR3 size: 15 residues. This TCR derives from a human donor who received an intestinal transplant. This sample comprised unstimulated CD4+ T cells sorted from spleen or lymph node cells, obtained before intestinal transplant. This rearrangement joins TRBV7-9 to TRBJ2-7, with 7 bases aligning to TRBD1. The CDR3 region is CASSLPGDRAYEQYF. In DNA form, the CDR3 reads TGTGCCAGCAGCTTACCCGGGGACAGAGCCTACGAGCAGTACTTC.